This T cell receptor (beta chain) was documented in a study of T cell repertoires in ileal Crohn's disease. About the study: All patients had surgery for stricturing (61%) or penetrating (around 39%) disease. Overall study results and limits: Every patient over 26.8% clonality showed endoscopic recurrence. Compared with non-smokers, active smokers at surgery showed more clonal expansions.

On this clone: What it binds is not known.

This sample's time point: inflamed ileum from the surgical specimen. Patients were adults with ileal or ileocolonic Crohn's disease needing resection. Germline loops: CDR1 ENHRY, CDR2 SYGVKD. V lost 11 bases, J lost 8 bases, and 4 bases stayed unmatched. The CDR3 runs 12 residues. Clones were sequenced by immunoSEQ multiplex PCR, and TCRdb holds only the in-frame ones, with some missing. The sample carries around 9,700 clones, around 86% recorded once. This TCR came from an adult with Crohn's disease. The chain employs TRBV10-3 and TRBJ2-1; 12 positions agree with TRBD2. The sample comprised ileal tissue. The CDR3, as DNA: TGTGCCGGCGCTAGCGGGAGGGATGAGCAGTTCTTC. Its translation: CAGASGRDEQFF.